This T cell receptor beta chain was sequenced for a study of Graves' ophthalmopathy and Graves' hyperthyroidism. Study-wide points: Among expanded thyroid clonotypes above 0.001 frequency, most also occurred in blood.

PBMCs were obtained from roughly 9 ml of fresh peripheral blood. Beta-chain TCR CDR3 regions were amplified from RNA transcripts. HTBI primers served in a first-round RT-PCR, which a second-round multiplex PCR followed. TCRdb reprocessed the multiplex PCR reads with MiXCR, giving one entry per CDR3 protein. The data contain some 25,000 distinct CDR3 sequences, 48% of them seen just once; the ten biggest clones take up 5% to 8.5%. CDR1 MNHNS and CDR2 SASEGT come from the germline V gene. The V and J ends lost 7 bases and 1 base, in that order; junction bases with no gene match: 11. The CDR3 consists of 17 residues. As regards this clonotype: Antigen unknown.

The J gene is TRBJ2-3, the V gene TRBV6-1, with 10 bases identical to TRBD1. The receptor was isolated from an adult woman with stable Graves' hyperthyroidism. Sequenced input: peripheral blood. CDR3 DNA sequence: TGTGCCAGCACCTCCTGGGGAGGGACAGGGGGCACAGATACGCAGTATTTT. Its protein is CASTSWGGTGGTDTQYF.